These T cell receptor beta chains were read from a single sample in a study of blood T cell repertoires in COVID-19. The assay was immunoSEQ multiplex PCR, and TCRdb's table has in-frame clones only and misses some. The top ten clones hold approximately 2% of a sample with about 100,000 clones, just over 90% of them seen once. Sequencing was carried out using peripheral blood. Source of these receptors: a man aged 50-60 years with active COVID-19. Each CDR3 is given with its conserved first and last residue. A D gene is named only where the DNA matches it firmly. Rows give clone size only sometimes, using once, few, many, or a class for an expanded clone.

j_gene,abundance,d_gene,v_gene,CDR3nt,CDR3aa
TRBJ2-5,.,TRBD1,TRBV29-1,TGCAGCGTTGCCCTACGATCCAGGGGGAGAGAGGCCCAGTACTTC,CSVALRSRGREAQYF
TRBJ2-1,.,.,TRBV5-4,TGTGCCAGCAGCCCTCCGGGACATTTCTCCTACAATGAGCAGTTCTTC,CASSPPGHFSYNEQFF
TRBJ2-1,.,.,TRBV6-1,TGTGCCAGCAGTGAGTACTCTCAGGGTGAGCAGTTCTTC,CASSEYSQGEQFF
TRBJ2-2,.,.,TRBV5-1,TGCGCCAGCAGCTTGGGTGTAGGAGTCGGGGAGCTGTTTTTT,CASSLGVGVGELFF
TRBJ2-1,.,TRBD1,TRBV5-1,TGCGCCAGCAGCTCCTCCGGACAGGGCTCCTACAATGAGCAGTTCTTC,CASSSSGQGSYNEQFF
TRBJ1-4,.,.,TRBV7-9,TGTGCCAGCAGCGTAGATGATTCGGGGGAAAAACTGTTTTTT,CASSVDDSGEKLFF
TRBJ1-1,.,.,TRBV3-1/TRBV3-2,TGTGCCAGCAGCCAAGACAGGAACACTGAAGCTTTCTTT,CASSQDRNTEAFF
TRBJ1-2,.,TRBD1,TRBV7-9,TGTGCCAGCAGCCTAGACAGGGTGGAAGGCTACACCTTC,CASSLDRVEGYTF
TRBJ1-2,.,TRBD1,TRBV10-3,TGTGCCATCAGTGAGTTGCAAGGGGGCATTAATGGCTACACCTTC,CAISELQGGINGYTF
TRBJ2-5,.,TRBD2,TRBV6-5,TGTGCCAGCAGACCCGCTAGCGGGCATTTGGAGACCCAGTACTTC,CASRPASGHLETQYF
TRBJ1-1,once,.,TRBV9,TGTGCCAGCAGCACCGGGAGTAGGTACACTGAAGCTTTCTTT,CASSTGSRYTEAFF
TRBJ2-7,.,.,TRBV6-5,TGTGCCAGCAGACCTCGGGAACAGCCTCGGCAGTACTTC,CASRPREQPRQYF